This T cell receptor beta chain was sequenced for a study of cytomegalovirus exposure and HLA in healthy donors. Study conclusions and caveats: When presence/absence was analysed, sequencing depth was taken to be roughly uniform across donors.

The CDR3 runs 17 residues. Between the trimmed V and J ends, which lost 6 bases and 2 bases, there was a span of 21 bases. Germline lookup yields CDR1 SGHNT and CDR2 YENEEA. The PCR ran on 60 Vbeta and 13 Jbeta primers. In the authors' workflow: In a later analysis, of about 80 million unique beta chains, about 12 million appeared in at least two donors. TCRdb's copy holds only in-frame clones and misses some; the assay was immunoSEQ multiplex PCR. V and J calls and clone size are those listed in that table; D and trimming were worked out from the DNA. Among tens of thousands of clones, just over 75% were seen once, and the ten largest hold approximately 3%. A word on this clone: Its specificity is not known.

This chain connects TRBV11-3 to TRBJ2-3, with unresolved D. The TCR was taken from a man aged 45-65 years in good health and CMV-seropositive. Sequences were obtained from PBMCs. The CDR3 DNA sequence: TGTGCCAGCAGTCAGACCTTCCCGGGTACAAACACAGATACGCAGTATTTT. It is translated as CASSQTFPGTNTDTQYF.